This TCR beta chain was sequenced during a study of OX40 agonist ivuxolimab in advanced cancers. Study as a whole: A male proportion of 82.7% was recorded, with mean age approximately 64 years and range about 20 to 79. Regarding the study as a whole: Clonal expansion was seen in CD4+ and CD8+ blood T cells by week 6 at 0.1 to 3.0 mg/kg.

About this clone itself: Antigen unknown.

Patients had blood sampled at baseline and again on cycle 4 day 1 and cycle 7 day 1. V lost 4 bases and J 3 bases, leaving 15 bases between the germline ends. The CDR3 runs to 15 residues. CDR1 MNHEY and CDR2 SVGAGI come from the germline V gene. Only in-frame clones appear in the TCRdb table, and some are missing; sequencing was by immunoSEQ multiplex PCR. The sample shows over 35,000 clones, roughly 90% of them seen only once. The sample in question was CD4+ or CD8+ T cells sorted from blood, obtained in a trial of the OX40 agonist ivuxolimab. The genes are TRBV6-5 and TRBJ1-2; a possible D gene is TRBD1 (6 bases). The sequence came from an adult with an advanced solid tumor such as melanoma, head and neck, liver or kidney cancer. The CDR3 DNA follows: TGTGCCAGCAGTTCACCCGGGACATACTACTATGGCTACACCTTC. It is translated as CASSSPGTYYYGYTF.